This T cell receptor beta chain comes out of a study of shared clonotypes between healthy human individuals. Naive-designated CD8 cells lacked CD45RO, were positively enriched for CCR7, and omitted terminally differentiated effector memory CD45RA+ cells. TCRdb's table, derived via immunoSEQ multiplex PCR, lists solely in-frame clones and lacks some. The sample consists of about 2 million clones, roughly 94% of them appearing once. Trimming stripped 4 bases from V and 3 bases from J, with 15 bases between. The CDR3 is made up of 15 amino acids. Per the germline V gene, CDR1 is LGHNA and CDR2 is YSLEER.

The receptor was derived from a man younger than 35 in good health. The sample taken for sequencing was naive CD8+ T cells sorted from blood. The gene calls are TRBV4-3 and TRBJ2-5, with a weak D call TRBD2 (5 bases). The CDR3 region is CASSRLWAREETQYF. The DNA for the CDR3 is TGCGCCAGCAGCCGGCTTTGGGCGAGGGAAGAGACCCAGTACTTC.